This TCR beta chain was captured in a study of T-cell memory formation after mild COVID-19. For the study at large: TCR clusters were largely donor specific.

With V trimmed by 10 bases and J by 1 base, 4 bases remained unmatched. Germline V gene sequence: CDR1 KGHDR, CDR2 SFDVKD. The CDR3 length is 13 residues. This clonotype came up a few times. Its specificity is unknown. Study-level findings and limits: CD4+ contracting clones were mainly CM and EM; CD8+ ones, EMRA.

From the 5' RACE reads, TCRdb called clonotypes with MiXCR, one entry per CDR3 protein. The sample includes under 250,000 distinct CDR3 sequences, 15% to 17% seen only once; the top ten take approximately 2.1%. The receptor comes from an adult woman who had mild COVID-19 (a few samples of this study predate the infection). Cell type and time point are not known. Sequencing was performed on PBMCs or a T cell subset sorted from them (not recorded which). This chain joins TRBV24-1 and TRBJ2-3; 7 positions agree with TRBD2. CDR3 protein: CATGGSGTDTQYF. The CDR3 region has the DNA TGTGCCACTGGCGGGAGTGGCACAGATACGCAGTATTTT.